This TCR beta chain was captured by sequencing in a study of T cell repertoires in cytomegalovirus infection. At the level of the study: CMV infection and matching HLA type were both indicated by public TCR beta signatures.

J gave up 4 bases and V 3 bases, and 14 bases lay outside the gene matches. The CDR3 has 17 amino acids. Germline lookup yields CDR1 SGHVT and CDR2 SQSDAQ. Whole-study findings and limits: Ex vivo, HLA-C-restricted CMV-specific TCR beta clonotypes prevailed over the rest of the response.

To note about this clonotype: Its antigen is still unknown.

MiXCR was run by TCRdb on the reads, yielding one entry per CDR3 protein. The profile shows fewer than 550,000 distinct CDR3 sequences, roughly a third of them singletons. Sequencing used PBMCs. The chain recombines TRBV7-4 with TRBJ1-1, with 7 bases that match TRBD1. The sequence derives from a human donor in good health (CMV status not recorded). Some clones in this sample may be carry-over from other donors' samples. CDR3 bases: TGTGCCAGCAGCTTGAAAAAGGGGGCGCTTGCAGGCACTGAAGCTTTCTTT. Protein product: CASSLKKGALAGTEAFF.